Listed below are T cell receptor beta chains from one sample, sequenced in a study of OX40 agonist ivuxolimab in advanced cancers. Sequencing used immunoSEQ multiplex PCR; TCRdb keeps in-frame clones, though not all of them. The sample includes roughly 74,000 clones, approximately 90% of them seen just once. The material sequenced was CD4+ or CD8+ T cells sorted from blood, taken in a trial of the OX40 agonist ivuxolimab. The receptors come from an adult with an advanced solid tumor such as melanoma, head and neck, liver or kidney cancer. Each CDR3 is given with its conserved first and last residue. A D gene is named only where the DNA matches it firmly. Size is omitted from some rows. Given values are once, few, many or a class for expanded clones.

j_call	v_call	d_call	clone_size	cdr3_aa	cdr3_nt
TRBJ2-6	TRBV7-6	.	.	CASSPLRTSYSGANVLTF	TGTGCCAGCAGCCCACTCCGGACCTCCTACTCTGGGGCCAACGTCCTGACTTTC
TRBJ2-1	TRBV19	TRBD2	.	CASSLAGPSYNEQFF	TGTGCCAGTAGTCTAGCGGGGCCCTCCTACAATGAGCAGTTCTTC
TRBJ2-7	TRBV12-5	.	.	CASGLGGPSPYEQYF	TGTGCTAGTGGTTTGGGGGGCCCCTCTCCTTACGAGCAGTACTTC
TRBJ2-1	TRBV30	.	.	CAWGQINEQFF	TGTGCCTGGGGACAGATCAATGAGCAGTTCTTC
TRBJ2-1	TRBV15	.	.	CATSSLPSYEQFF	TGTGCCACCAGCAGTCTCCCGTCCTATGAGCAGTTCTTC
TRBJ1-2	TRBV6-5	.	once	CASSYETGTGWYGYTF	TGTGCCAGCAGTTACGAAACCGGGACCGGGTGGTATGGCTACACCTTC
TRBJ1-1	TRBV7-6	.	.	CASSMQTGTEAFF	TGTGCCAGCAGCATGCAGACGGGCACTGAAGCTTTCTTT
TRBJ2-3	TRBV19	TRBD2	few	CASSIPPGGGTDTQYF	TGTGCCAGTAGTATCCCACCCGGGGGGGGAACAGATACGCAGTATTTT
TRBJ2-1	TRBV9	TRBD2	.	CASSTSSGGYNEQFF	TGTGCCAGCAGCACATCTAGCGGGGGCTACAATGAGCAGTTCTTC
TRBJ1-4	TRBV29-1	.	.	CSVVGRDGEKLFF	TGCAGCGTTGTGGGTAGGGACGGAGAAAAACTGTTTTTT
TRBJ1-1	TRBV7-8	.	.	CASSLAGAGFGDRGEAFF	TGTGCCAGCAGCTTAGCGGGGGCAGGATTTGGGGATAGGGGTGAAGCTTTCTTT
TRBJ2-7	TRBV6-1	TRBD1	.	CASSGTGWSEQYF	TGTGCCAGCTCCGGGACAGGGTGGAGCGAGCAGTACTTC
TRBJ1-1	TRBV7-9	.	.	CASSLVSVGRRLDTEAFF	TGTGCCAGCAGCTTAGTCTCCGTGGGTAGGCGGTTGGACACTGAAGCTTTCTTT
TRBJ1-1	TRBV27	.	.	CASSLIVGDTEAFF	TGTGCCAGCAGTCTAATCGTAGGGGACACTGAAGCTTTCTTT
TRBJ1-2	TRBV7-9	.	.	CASSLAGGVYGYTF	TGTGCCAGCAGCTTAGCTGGCGGGGTTTATGGCTACACCTTC
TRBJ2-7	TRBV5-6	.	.	CASSFDGGSYEQYF	TGTGCCAGCAGCTTTGACGGTGGCAGCTACGAGCAGTACTTC
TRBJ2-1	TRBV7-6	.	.	CASTPGRSSYNEQFF	TGTGCCAGCACCCCGGGACGGAGCTCCTACAATGAGCAGTTCTTC
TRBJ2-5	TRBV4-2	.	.	CASSTHAEKETQYF	TGTGCCAGCAGCACTCACGCAGAAAAAGAGACCCAGTACTTC
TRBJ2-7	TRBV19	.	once	CASSSRTVPYEQYF	TGTGCCAGTAGTTCACGGACAGTCCCCTACGAGCAGTACTTC
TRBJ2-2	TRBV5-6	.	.	CASSLGADTGELFF	TGTGCCAGCAGCTTGGGGGCAGACACCGGGGAGCTGTTTTTT
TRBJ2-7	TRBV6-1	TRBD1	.	CASSVGQGIYEQYF	TGTGCCAGCAGTGTTGGACAGGGGATCTACGAGCAGTACTTC
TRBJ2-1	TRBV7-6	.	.	CASSASDNEQFF	TGTGCCAGCAGCGCTAGCGACAATGAGCAGTTCTTC
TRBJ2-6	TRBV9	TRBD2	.	CASSESGGRVGANVLTF	TGTGCCAGCAGCGAAAGCGGGGGGAGGGTTGGGGCCAACGTCCTGACTTTC
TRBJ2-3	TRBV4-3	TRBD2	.	CASSQDLAGGQDTQYF	TGCGCCAGCAGCCAAGATCTAGCGGGGGGCCAGGATACGCAGTATTTT
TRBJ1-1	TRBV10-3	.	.	CAISDSSGDTEAFF	TGTGCCATCAGTGACTCGTCAGGGGACACTGAAGCTTTCTTT
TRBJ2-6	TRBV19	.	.	CASRWGANVLTF	TGTGCCAGTAGGTGGGGGGCCAACGTCCTGACTTTC
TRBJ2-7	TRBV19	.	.	CASRSGAYEQYF	TGTGCCAGTAGATCCGGGGCCTACGAGCAGTACTTC
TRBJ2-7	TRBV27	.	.	CASSVLGDEQYF	TGTGCCAGCAGCGTACTGGGGGACGAGCAGTACTTC
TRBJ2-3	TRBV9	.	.	CASSITPSTSTDTQYF	TGTGCCAGCAGCATAACCCCTAGTACTAGCACAGATACGCAGTATTTT
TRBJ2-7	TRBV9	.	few	CASSVATGFYEQYF	TGTGCCAGCAGCGTAGCTACAGGGTTCTACGAGCAGTACTTC
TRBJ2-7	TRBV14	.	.	CASSPLGTYEQYF	TGTGCCAGCAGCCCACTGGGAACCTACGAGCAGTACTTC
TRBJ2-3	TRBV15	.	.	CANLLNPGPTDTQYF	TGTGCCAACCTCCTGAACCCCGGCCCCACAGATACGCAGTATTTT
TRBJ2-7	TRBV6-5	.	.	CASSYSWGGSLYEQYF	TGTGCCAGCAGTTACTCGTGGGGGGGCAGTCTGTACGAGCAGTACTTC
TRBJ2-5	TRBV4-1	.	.	CASSQVTVLQETQYF	TGCGCCAGCAGCCAAGTGACGGTCCTTCAAGAGACCCAGTACTTC
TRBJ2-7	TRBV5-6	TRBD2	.	CASSQRGWNEQYF	TGTGCCAGCAGCCAGCGGGGGTGGAACGAGCAGTACTTC
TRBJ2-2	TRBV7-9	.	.	CASRKGVGELFF	TGTGCCAGCAGAAAAGGCGTCGGGGAGCTGTTTTTT
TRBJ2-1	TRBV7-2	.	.	CASSLSSDIMWDEQFF	TGTGCCAGCAGCTTAAGTTCTGACATCATGTGGGATGAGCAGTTCTTC
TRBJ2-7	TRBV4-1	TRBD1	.	CASSQSGGTGIYEQYF	TGCGCCAGCAGCCAATCAGGCGGGACAGGGATCTACGAGCAGTACTTC
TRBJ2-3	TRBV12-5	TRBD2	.	CASGLASGDGVTQYF	TGTGCTAGTGGTTTGGCTAGCGGGGATGGAGTTACGCAGTATTTT
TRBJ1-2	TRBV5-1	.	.	CASSLEGGSHYGYTF	TGCGCCAGCAGCTTGGAGGGGGGAAGCCACTATGGCTACACCTTC
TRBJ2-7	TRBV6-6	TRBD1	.	CASSYSGTGFYEQYF	TGTGCCAGCAGTTACTCGGGGACAGGGTTCTACGAGCAGTACTTC
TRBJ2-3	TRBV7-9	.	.	CASDRPGKRSTDTQYF	TGTGCCAGCGACCGACCCGGGAAACGGAGCACAGATACGCAGTATTTT
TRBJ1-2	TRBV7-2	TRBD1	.	CASIGPQGGDYGYTF	TGTGCCAGCATCGGCCCACAGGGGGGAGACTATGGCTACACCTTC
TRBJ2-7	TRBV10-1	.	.	CASSDLGAGEQYF	TGCGCCAGCAGTGACCTGGGGGCAGGCGAGCAGTACTTC
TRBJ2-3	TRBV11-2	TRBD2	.	CASSSSAGPYGDTQYF	TGTGCCAGCAGCTCCTCAGCGGGGCCCTATGGAGATACGCAGTATTTT
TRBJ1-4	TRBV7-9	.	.	CASSLGLNEKLFF	TGTGCCAGCAGCTTGGGACTCAATGAAAAACTGTTTTTT
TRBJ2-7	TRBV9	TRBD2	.	CASSVTSGSSSYEQYF	TGTGCCAGCAGCGTAACTAGCGGGTCTAGCTCCTACGAGCAGTACTTC
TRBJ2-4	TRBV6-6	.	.	CASLNWEALGNIQYF	TGTGCCAGCCTTAACTGGGAAGCCTTAGGGAACATTCAGTACTTC
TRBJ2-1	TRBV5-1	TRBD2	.	CASSLASGDRYNEQFF	TGCGCCAGCAGCTTGGCAAGCGGGGACCGTTACAATGAGCAGTTCTTC
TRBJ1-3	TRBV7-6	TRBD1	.	CATSRGPAGNTIYF	TGTGCCACCTCTAGGGGGCCGGCTGGAAACACCATATATTTT